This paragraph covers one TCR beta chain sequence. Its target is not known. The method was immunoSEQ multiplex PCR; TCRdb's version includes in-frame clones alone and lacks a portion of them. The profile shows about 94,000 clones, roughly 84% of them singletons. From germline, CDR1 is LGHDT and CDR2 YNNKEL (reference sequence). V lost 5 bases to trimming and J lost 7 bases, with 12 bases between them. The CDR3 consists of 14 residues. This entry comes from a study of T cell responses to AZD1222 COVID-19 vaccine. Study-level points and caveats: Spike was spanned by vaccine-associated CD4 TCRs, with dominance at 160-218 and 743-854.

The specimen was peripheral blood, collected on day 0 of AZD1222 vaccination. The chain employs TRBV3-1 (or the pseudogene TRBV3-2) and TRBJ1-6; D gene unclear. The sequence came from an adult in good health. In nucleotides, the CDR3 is TGTGCCAGCAGCGAGGAGGTGGGGAATTCACCCCTCCACTTT. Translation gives CASSEEVGNSPLHF.